This TCR beta chain emerged from a study of type 1 regulatory T cells. About the research overall: T-allo10 is an in vitro-generated, Tr1-enriched CD4 T cell product specific for alloantigen.

J gave up 7 bases and V 5 bases, and 13 bases lay outside the gene matches. Germline values: CDR1 SGHTA, CDR2 FQGNSA. The CDR3 runs 17 residues. One entry per CDR3 protein results from TCRdb running MiXCR on the reads. The table includes several thousand distinct CDR3 sequences, roughly 27% detected once. The graft donor-derived T-allo10 cells reportedly recognize host alloantigens, are anergic, and suppress alloantigen-specifically. This clonotype is classed as large. The antigen is undetermined. Sequences were obtained from cultured T cells, either the whole culture or a sorted T cell fraction (not recorded which). The sample's subset: Tr1-enriched cell product generated in vitro against host alloantigens. The clonotype comes from a human donor in good health. The chain is built from TRBV7-2 and TRBJ1-6, with 8 bases identical to TRBD1. CDR3: CASSTISTGVRNSPLHF. For the CDR3, the DNA is TGTGCCAGCAGCACCATATCGACAGGGGTGCGGAATTCACCCCTCCACTTT.